The T cell receptor (beta chain) under discussion was sequenced for a study of beta chain features in type 1 diabetes. Isolated RNA was reverse transcribed in full, so expressed TCRB transcripts were sequenced. Generated by immunoSEQ multiplex PCR, the TCRdb table keeps only in-frame clones and is missing some. This table has 160,000 or so clones, more than 9.5% appearing once. J lost 5 bases, V lost 8 bases, and 5 bases had no gene match. The CDR3 runs 12 residues. Looked up from germline, CDR1 is SQVTM and CDR2 is ANQGSEA. There are a few counts of this clone. Its antigen is unidentified. Study findings and constraints: More deletions and fewer insertions at VDJ junctions were seen in type 1 diabetes patients. The study found moderately but significantly shorter TCRB CDR3s in all four CD4+ subsets of Type 1 diabetes patients. A cDNA-based sequencing approach could over-represent cells with high TCR expression.

The origin of this receptor is a man aged 18-30 years in good health. The sample was central memory CD4+ T cells from blood. The chain combines TRBV29-1 with TRBJ1-2; 10 nucleotides agree with TRBD1. CDR3 in DNA: TGCAGCTTTGGACAGGGGGAATATGGCTACACCTTC. Translation: CSFGQGEYGYTF.